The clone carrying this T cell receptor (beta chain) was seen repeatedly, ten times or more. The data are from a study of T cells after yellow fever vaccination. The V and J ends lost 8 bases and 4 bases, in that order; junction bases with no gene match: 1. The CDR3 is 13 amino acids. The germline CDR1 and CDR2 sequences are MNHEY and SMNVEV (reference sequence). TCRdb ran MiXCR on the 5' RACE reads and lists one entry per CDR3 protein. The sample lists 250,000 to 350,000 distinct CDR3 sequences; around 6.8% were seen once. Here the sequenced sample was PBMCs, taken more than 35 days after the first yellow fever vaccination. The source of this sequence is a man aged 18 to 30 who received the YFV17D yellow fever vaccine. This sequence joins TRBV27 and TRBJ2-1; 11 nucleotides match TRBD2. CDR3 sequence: CASRTSGYNEQFF. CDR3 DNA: TGTGCCAGCCGGACTAGCGGGTACAATGAGCAGTTCTTC.